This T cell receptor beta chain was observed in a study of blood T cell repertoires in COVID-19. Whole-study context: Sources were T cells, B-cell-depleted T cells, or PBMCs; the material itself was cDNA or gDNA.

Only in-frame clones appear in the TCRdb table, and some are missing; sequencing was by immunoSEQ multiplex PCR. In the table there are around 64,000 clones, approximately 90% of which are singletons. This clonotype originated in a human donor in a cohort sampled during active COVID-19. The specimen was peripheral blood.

The CDR3 DNA sequence: TGTGCCAGCAGCTTAGGGGGCAGGGGGTTCACTGAAGCTTTCTTT. Protein: CASSLGGRGFTEAFF. The chain couples TRBV7-2 to TRBJ1-1; 7 bases map to TRBD1. The germline V gene has CDR1 SGHTA and CDR2 FQGNSA. CDR3 length: 15 residues. V lost 1 base to trimming and J lost 4 bases; unmatched junction nucleotides: 6.